These 6 T cell receptor beta chains were all obtained from the same sample, sequenced in a study of resident and recirculating memory T cells in vitiligo listed by TCRdb under 2018. The library came from the immunoSEQ multiplex PCR assay. In TCRdb, the immuneACCESS table is reduced to in-frame sequences with V and J assigned. These tables do not hold every clone; where another copy was compared, an unresolved V gene accounts for under half, and the others remain unexplained. Within this sample are fewer than 85,000 clones, with 92% of them counted one time only. The ten largest make up 5% of the sample. Sequencing was performed on blood. The receptors here all came from a male donor with vitiligo.

J is TRBJ1-5 and V is TRBV18; 7 bases are shared with TRBD1. CDR1 and CDR2 (germline): KGHSH, LQKENI. The CDR3 has 14 amino acids. V lost 6 bases and J lost 4; bases outside the gene matches: 6. The CDR3 coding sequence is TGTGCCAGCTCTGAGACAGGGAGTAATCAGCCCCAGCATTTT. Its protein is CASSETGSNQPQHF.

The CDR3: CASSFGLADHNEQFF. In nucleotides, the CDR3 is TGCGCCAGCAGCTTCGGACTAGCGGACCACAATGAGCAGTTCTTC. V gene TRBV5-1 combines with J gene TRBJ2-1; TRBD2 agrees at 10 bases. This CDR3 is 15 amino acids long. With 2 bases clipped from V and 5 bases from J, the junction kept 4 bases outside the gene matches. CDR1 SGHRS and CDR2 YFSETQ come from the germline V gene.

This chain joins TRBV6-5 and TRBJ1-1, with a weak D call TRBD1 (5 bases). In germline, CDR1 is MNHEY, CDR2 SVGAGI. Trimming pared 2 bases from V and 1 base from J, leaving 8 bases between. This CDR3 spans 14 amino acids. CDR3 residues: CASSYPGGNTEAFF. The CDR3 DNA reads as TGTGCCAGCAGTTACCCGGGGGGGAACACTGAAGCTTTCTTT.

In its sample, this clone was seen a few times. The rearrangement joins TRBV9 to TRBJ1-3; D may be TRBD1 (5 bases). The germline V and J ends were trimmed by 2 bases and 8 bases, with 14 bases remaining between them. This CDR3 is built from 14 residues. CDR1 is SGDLS and CDR2 is YYNGEE in the germline V gene. The CDR3 nucleotides read TGTGCCAGCAGCGTTGGGGCAGATGGGGACACCATATATTTT. Protein product: CASSVGADGDTIYF.

This sequence joins TRBV9 and TRBJ1-1; TRBD1 is a possible D gene (6 bases). Trimming cost V 3 bases and J 10 bases, with 16 bases left between them. CDR1 and CDR2 (germline): SGDLS, YYNGEE. The CDR3 runs to 13 residues. CDR3 sequence (DNA): TGTGCCAGCAGCGAGGGGGACCCAGGGCCAGCTTTCTTT. This translates into CASSEGDPGPAFF.

The rearrangement links TRBV6-1 to TRBJ2-1; TRBD2 agrees at 11 bases. The trim removed 3 bases at V and 3 bases at J, leaving 1 base unmatched. CDR3 size: 15 residues. Germline V lookup: CDR1 MNHNS, CDR2 SASEGT. CDR3 amino acids: CASSELAGGYNEQFF. The CDR3 bases are TGTGCCAGCAGTGAGCTAGCGGGAGGCTACAATGAGCAGTTCTTC.